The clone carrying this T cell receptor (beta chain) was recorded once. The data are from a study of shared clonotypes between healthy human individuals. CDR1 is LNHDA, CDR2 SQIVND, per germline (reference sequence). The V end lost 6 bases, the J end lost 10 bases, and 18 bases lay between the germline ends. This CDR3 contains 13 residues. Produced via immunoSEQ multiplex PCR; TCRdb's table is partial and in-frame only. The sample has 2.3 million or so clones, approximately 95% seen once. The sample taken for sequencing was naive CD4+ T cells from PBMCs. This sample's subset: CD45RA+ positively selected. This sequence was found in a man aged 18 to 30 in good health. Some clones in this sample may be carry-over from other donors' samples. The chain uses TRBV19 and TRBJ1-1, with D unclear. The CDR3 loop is CASSNDGVSGAFF. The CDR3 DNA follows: TGTGCCAGTAGCAACGATGGGGTTTCGGGAGCTTTCTTT.